The text below deals with one T cell receptor beta chain. The clone's antigen remains unknown. No clone much larger than this one lies a single base away; base qualities are absent. This sample is part of a study of T cell responses to AZD1222 COVID-19 vaccine (dated by TCRdb to the early 2020s). Regarding the research as a whole: TCR sequencing covered more than 230 trial participants: approximately 200 given two doses of AZD1222 and some 25 given two doses of MenACWY control vaccine. Trial participants were enrolled into age subgroups of 18-55, 56-69 and 70-plus years, which contained 148, 28 and 57 TCR-sequenced participants, respectively.

The time point label, read with the paper, signifies: about 28 days (+/-7) after the second vaccine dose. AZD1222 recipients with second doses at about 4 weeks or about 12 weeks were pooled, because spike-specific TCR depth and breadth did not differ between schedules. The vaccinee samples were drawn from two UK trials, COV001 and COV002, one of which was a single-blind randomized controlled phase 2/3 trial testing AZD1222 (ChAdOx1 nCoV-19) in healthy adults. For TCRbeta chain sequencing, PBMC samples from trial participants were taken at day 0 and at day 28 after the second dose. Counted from cysteine to phenylalanine, this CDR3 has 14 amino acids. CDR3 DNA only is kept here, 42 bases in frame from base 1. Based on the germline V gene, the CDR1 and CDR2 sequences are KGHSH and LQKENI. V is shortened by 2 bases, J by 8 bases, and the region joining them spans 10 bases. The CDR3 regions of human TCRbeta chains were analyzed by immunosequencing. As for the original processing: Repertoire TCRs were matched against a reference library of SARS-CoV-2-specific TCRs generated with the MIRA antigen-specificity platform. Breadth meant the fraction of unique TCRs that were SARS-CoV-2-associated, whereas depth meant the fraction of total T cells that were SARS-CoV-2-associated. Using the MIRA data, every spike-specific TCR was mapped to the spike region that the TCR reacted to and assigned to either a CD4 or a CD8 class. Log10-transformed breadth and depth values were compared by one-way ANOVA with Sidak's multiple comparisons tests. The table comes from immuneACCESS by way of TCRdb, which keeps in-frame sequences with V and J called. Part of the clones is missing from these tables; in studies checked, under half for an unresolved V gene and the rest for unknown reasons. V, J and clone size are those of that table, while D and trimming were read from the DNA. The sample has roughly 100,000 clones on record, around 87% of them singletons. About 10% of the sample is held by the ten biggest clonotypes.

Here is what the overall study found, with its caveats: CD4 TCRs associated with the vaccine covered the entire spike protein, and the dominant responses were in regions 160-218 and 743-854. Most participants were white British and females outnumbered males, and the authors suggested that clonal diversity may have been underestimated. After two AZD1222 doses, both the breadth and the depth of spike-specific TCRs were significantly higher than at day 0 and than in MenACWY recipients. The 56-69-year group was small, and its depth increase did not reach significance, likely because of low power. Because no day 14 peak-response samples were available, repertoires were characterized only after the peak T cell response. Epitopes outside the regions mutated in the B.1.351 and B.1.1.7 variants were reportedly recognized by nearly half of the unique spike-specific TCRs. Conclusions about previously exposed vaccinees are limited because only a handful of AZD1222 recipients were SARS-CoV-2 seropositive at baseline.

This sample comprised peripheral blood, obtained 28 days after the second AZD1222 dose. The TCR comes from an adult who received the AZD1222 COVID-19 vaccine. The chain is made from TRBV18 and TRBJ1-6, with the D segment identity uncertain. The CDR3: CASSPKAGDSPLHF. DNA sequence: TGTGCCAGCTCACCAAAGGCAGGCGATTCACCCCTCCACTTT.